The present entry profiles one TCR beta chain with its context. There is no known antigen for this receptor. Library creation used the immunoSEQ multiplex PCR assay. TCRdb carries this immuneACCESS record with in-frame sequences only. Its versions omit some clonotypes, under half of them owing to an unresolved V gene in the studies checked, with the rest unexplained. In this sample's table one finds some 190,000 clones. Around 2% of the sample rests with the top ten. CDR1 and CDR2 are drawn from the germline V gene: SGHRS, YFSETQ. The CDR3 spans 15 residues, from the cysteine through the phenylalanine. Of all the DNA, just the CDR3 is kept, 45 bases in frame from base 1. Clipping removes 4 bases from V and 6 bases from J, with 9 as the unmatched junction base count. The data stem from a study of control samples from healthy donors and cancer patients (TCRdb year 2020).

The rearrangement joined TRBV5-1 to TRBJ1-5, and 8 junctional nucleotides match TRBD1. The clonotype was recovered from a woman in her 30s in good health. Sequencing was done on a sample of blood. The DNA sequence is given as TGCGCCAGCAGCCGTACCCCAGGGGGCGGTCAGCCCCAGCATTTT. Its coded protein is CASSRTPGGGQPQHF.